The 11 T cell receptor beta chains below all came from one sample that was sequenced in a study of T cells in Graves' hyperthyroidism and ophthalmopathy. From RNA transcripts, TCR beta CDR3 regions were amplified. The TCR CDR3 first-round RT-PCR relied on the HTBI primer set. TCRdb reprocessed the multiplex PCR reads with MiXCR, giving one entry per CDR3 protein. The sample shows roughly 420,000 distinct CDR3 sequences, 15% to 19% of them seen only once. Sequences were obtained from blood. The receptors were sampled from a woman between 18 and 30 years old with Graves' hyperthyroidism.

A few counts support this clonotype. The rearrangement uses TRBV7-4 and TRBJ1-1; D uncertain. This CDR3 region has 11 residues. The germline gives CDR1 SGHVT, CDR2 SQSDAQ. V was pared by 5 bases and J by 11 bases, with 12 bases between. The CDR3 loop is CASSQEVTAFF. The CDR3 nucleotides read TGTGCCAGCAGCCAGGAGGTTACGGCTTTCTTT.

This clonotype was recorded at least ten times. V gene TRBV2 combines with J gene TRBJ2-3, with 13 bases lining up with TRBD2. The CDR3 has 15 residues. Germline assignment: CDR1 SNHLY and CDR2 FYNNEI. V lost 6 bases, J lost 4 bases, and 4 bases stayed unmatched. CDR3 coding DNA: TGTGCCAGCAGGCGACTAGCGGGAGGCTCAGATACGCAGTATTTT. Translation: CASRRLAGGSDTQYF.

This clonotype has ten or more counts. The chain links TRBV2 to TRBJ2-7; D perhaps matches TRBD2 (5 bases). The CDR3 is 13 residues long. In germline, CDR1 is SNHLY, CDR2 FYNNEI. Trimming removed 3 bases from V and 0 bases from J, with 6 bases in between. CDR3 region: CASSDGVSYEQYF. Here the CDR3 DNA reads TGTGCCAGCAGTGACGGGGTCTCCTACGAGCAGTACTTC.

In its sample, this clonotype was seen many times. The V gene is TRBV2, the J gene TRBJ2-7; D might be TRBD2 (6 bases). The CDR3 sequence is 14 residues long. In germline, CDR1 is SNHLY, CDR2 FYNNEI. V lost 4 bases to trimming and J lost 5 bases, with 15 bases between them. CDR3 in DNA: TGTGCCAGCAGTGGGCAGCGGGCCAAGGACGAGCAGTACTTC. This translates into CASSGQRAKDEQYF.

This clonotype has ten or more counts. This chain connects TRBV6-6 to TRBJ1-1, with D possibly matching TRBD1 (5 bases). V was pared by 2 bases and J by 7 bases, with 8 bases between. This CDR3 spans 12 amino acids. Germline lookup yields CDR1 MNHNY and CDR2 SVGAGI (reference sequence). The CDR3 here is CASSYHDSEAFF. The CDR3 bases are TGTGCCAGCAGTTACCACGACAGTGAAGCTTTCTTT.

The chain is built from TRBV3-1 and TRBJ1-1; D ambiguous. Trimming shortened V by 5 bases and J by 3 bases, and 13 bases separated the two germline ends. The CDR3 is made up of 14 amino acids. CDR1 and CDR2 (germline): LGHDT, YNNKEL (reference sequence). This chain's CDR3 is CASSVSGGYTEAFF. The CDR3 DNA follows: TGTGCCAGCAGCGTATCAGGAGGGTACACTGAAGCTTTCTTT. Variable domain in full (rest from reference TRBV3-1 and TRBJ1-1): DTAVSQTPKYLVTQMGNDKSIKCEQNLGHDTMYWYKQDSKKFLKIMFSYNNKELIINETVPNRFSPKSPDKAHLNLHINSLELGDSAVYFCASSVSGGYTEAFFGQGTRLTVV.

The sample holds many counts of this clonotype. V is TRBV27 and J is TRBJ1-5; 8 bases are a match to TRBD1. This CDR3 has 15 amino acids. Germline values: CDR1 MNHEY, CDR2 SMNVEV (reference sequence). The ends lost 5 bases at V and 7 bases at J; junction bases unmatched: 10. CDR3 nucleotide sequence: TGTGCCAGCAGTCCAGCGGACAGGGTGGACCAGCCCCAGCATTTT. This codes for CASSPADRVDQPQHF.

There are many counts of this clonotype. The rearrangement uses TRBV6-5 and TRBJ1-1, with a tentative D call TRBD1 (5 bases). The V and J ends lost 2 bases and 8 bases respectively, with 9 bases between them. CDR3 length equals 12 residues. CDR1 MNHEY and CDR2 SVGAGI come from the germline V gene. CDR3 amino acids: CASSYVNREAFF. The CDR3 nucleotides are TGTGCCAGCAGTTACGTCAACAGGGAAGCTTTCTTT.

This sequence joins TRBV4-2 and TRBJ1-4, with TRBD1 matching over 7 bases. V shed 1 base, J shed 7 bases, and the junction held 12 bases outside the gene matches. There are 17 residues in the CDR3. The germline gives CDR1 LGHNA, CDR2 YNFKEQ. CDR3 DNA: TGTGCCAGCAGCCAAGGAGTAGGGGGCGAGGAAAGTGAAAAACTGTTTTTT. Its translation is CASSQGVGGEESEKLFF.

In this sample, this clonotype turned up a few times. The rearrangement joins TRBV4-1 to TRBJ2-2; weak D call: TRBD1 (5 bases). Deletions cut 1 base from V and 3 bases from J, with 9 bases between. The CDR3 spans 15 residues. The germline CDR1 and CDR2 sequences are MGHRA and YSYEKL. CDR3 in DNA: TGCGCCAGCAGCCAAGGTGCCAGGGACACCGGGGAGCTGTTTTTT. Protein sequence: CASSQGARDTGELFF.

At least ten counts were recorded for this clonotype. The V gene is TRBV28, the J gene TRBJ1-2; TRBD1 agrees at 10 bases. In germline, CDR1 is MDHEN, CDR2 SYDVKM. Trimming cost V 6 bases and J 5 bases; bases outside gene matches: 9. The CDR3 is 15 residues long. The CDR3 sequence: CASSGPGQGRYGYTF. The CDR3 nucleotides are TGTGCCAGCAGCGGCCCGGGACAGGGGCGGTATGGCTACACCTTC.